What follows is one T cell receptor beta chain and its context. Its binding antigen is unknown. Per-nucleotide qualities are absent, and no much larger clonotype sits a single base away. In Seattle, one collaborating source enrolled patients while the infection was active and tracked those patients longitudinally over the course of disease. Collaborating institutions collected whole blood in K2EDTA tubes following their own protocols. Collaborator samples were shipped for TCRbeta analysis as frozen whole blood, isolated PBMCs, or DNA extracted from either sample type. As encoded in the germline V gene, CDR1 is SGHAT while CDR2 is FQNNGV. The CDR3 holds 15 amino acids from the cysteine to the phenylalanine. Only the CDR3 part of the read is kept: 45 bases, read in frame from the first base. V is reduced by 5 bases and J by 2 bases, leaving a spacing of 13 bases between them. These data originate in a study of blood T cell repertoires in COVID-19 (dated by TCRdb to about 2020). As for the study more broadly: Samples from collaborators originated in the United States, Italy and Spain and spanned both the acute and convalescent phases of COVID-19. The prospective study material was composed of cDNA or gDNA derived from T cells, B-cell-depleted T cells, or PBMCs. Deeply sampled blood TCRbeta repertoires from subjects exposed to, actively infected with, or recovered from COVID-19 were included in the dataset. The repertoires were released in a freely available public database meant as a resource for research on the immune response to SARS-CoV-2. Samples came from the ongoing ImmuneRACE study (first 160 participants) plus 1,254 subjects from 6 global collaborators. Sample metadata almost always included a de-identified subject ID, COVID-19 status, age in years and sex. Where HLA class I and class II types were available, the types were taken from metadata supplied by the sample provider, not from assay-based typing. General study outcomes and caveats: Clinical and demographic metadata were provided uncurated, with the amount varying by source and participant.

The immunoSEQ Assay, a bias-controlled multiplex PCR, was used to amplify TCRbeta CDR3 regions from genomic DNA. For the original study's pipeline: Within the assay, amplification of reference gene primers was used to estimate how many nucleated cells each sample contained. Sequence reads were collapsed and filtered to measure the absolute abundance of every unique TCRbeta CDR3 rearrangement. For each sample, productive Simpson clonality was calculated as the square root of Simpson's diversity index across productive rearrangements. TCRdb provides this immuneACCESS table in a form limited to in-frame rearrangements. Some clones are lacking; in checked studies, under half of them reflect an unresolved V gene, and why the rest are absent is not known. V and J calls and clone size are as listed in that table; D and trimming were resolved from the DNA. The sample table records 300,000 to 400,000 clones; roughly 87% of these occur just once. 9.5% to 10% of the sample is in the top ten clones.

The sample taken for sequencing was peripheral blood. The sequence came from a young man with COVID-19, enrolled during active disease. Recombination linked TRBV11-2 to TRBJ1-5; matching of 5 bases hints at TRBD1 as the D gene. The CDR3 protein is CASSPGEFGNQPQHF. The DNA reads TGTGCCAGCAGCCCGGGGGAGTTTGGCAATCAGCCCCAGCATTTT.